This TCR beta chain emerged from a study of cytomegalovirus exposure and HLA in healthy donors. Study-wide findings and caveats: Excluded were some V segments that proved indistinguishable, including TRBV6-2 and TRBV6-3. Clonal expansion was found to be greater in HLA-associated TCR beta chains than in equally common others in a later analysis. The study had only CMV serostatus as immune exposure information.

CDR1 is MNHNS and CDR2 is SASEGT in the germline V gene. Trimming removed 6 bases at V and 3 bases at J, with 12 bases between. The CDR3 is 13 residues long. Primers for the PCR totalled 60 Vbeta and 13 Jbeta. Clones were sequenced by immunoSEQ multiplex PCR, and TCRdb holds only the in-frame ones, with some missing. This sample yields 75,000 or so clones, of which 60% to 80% are seen a single time; about a fifth belongs to the top ten. With regard to this clone: Its matching antigen is unknown.

The chain carries TRBV6-1 and TRBJ2-7, with a weak D call TRBD2 (6 bases). The sequenced material came from PBMCs. The sequence came from a woman in her thirties in good health and CMV-seropositive. The CDR3 nucleotides are TGTGCCAGCAGGGGCGGGACCTTCTACGAGCAGTACTTC. Its translation is CASRGGTFYEQYF.